This T cell receptor beta chain was identified in a study of shared clonotypes between healthy human individuals. Clones were read by immunoSEQ multiplex PCR, and TCRdb kept only the in-frame ones, dropping some. The data contain 2 million to 2.5 million clones, 95% of them singletons. This clone showed up just once. Its cognate antigen is unknown. Study-wide points: Among the subsets, naive ones generally showed larger estimated richness than memory ones.

Sequenced sample: naive CD4+ T cells sorted from blood. Described subset: CD45RA+ positively selected. This clonotype was obtained from a young man in good health.

The CDR3 here is CASGQAYEQYF. The CDR3 bases are TGTGCCAGCGGACAGGCTTACGAGCAGTACTTC. The V and J genes are TRBV2 and TRBJ2-7; TRBD1 matches at 7 bases. The germline CDR1 and CDR2 sequences are SNHLY and FYNNEI. This CDR3 has 11 residues. After removal of 8 bases from V and 4 bases from J, the junction contained 2 bases not matched to a gene.